These 32 T cell receptor beta chains originate from one sample sequenced in a study of low-dose radiotherapy and immunotherapy resistance in tumors. Covering alpha and beta chains, TRAV- and TRBV-specific primers were used for the first-strand cDNA. Amplification, which lasted approximately 20 PCR cycles, used a constant-region primer and V-primer adapter to amplify TCRs. TCRdb fed the reads into MiXCR, producing one record per CDR3 protein. The table has 55,000 to 65,000 distinct CDR3 sequences, 26% seen once; the top ten hold approximately 7%. Time point reported: before trial treatment. The starting material was PBMCs, obtained before treatment. These receptors originate from a male donor with rectosigmoid adenocarcinoma.

Points on this clonotype: Since a far larger clone is one base different, this is likely a read error. This chain connects TRBV7-2 to TRBJ2-3; TRBD2 matches 10 bases. CDR1 and CDR2 (germline): SGHTA, FQGNSA. This CDR3 is 17 amino acids long. V dropped 3 bases and J dropped 14; count of bases not matched to a gene: 20. The CDR3 coding sequence is TGTGCCAGCAGCTTGGTCGGACTAGCGGATAACACCGGGGAGCTGTATTTT. It is translated as CASSLVGLADNTGELYF.

Ten or more counts support this clonotype. The genes are TRBV6-2 or TRBV6-3 and TRBJ1-1, with D maybe TRBD1 (5 bases). Germline V gene lookup returns CDR1 MNHEY and CDR2 SVGEGT. The CDR3 contains 14 residues. V lost 7 bases and J lost 5, with 17 bases in between. The CDR3 DNA sequence: TGTGCCAGCATTCAACGGGGCAGTTGGACTGAAGCTTTCTTT. Translated, it gives CASIQRGSWTEAFF.

This clonotype was picked up a small number of times. J is TRBJ1-3 and V is TRBV7-9; no definite D call. The V end was cut by 4 bases, the J end by 5 bases, with 6 bases between. Germline V lookup: CDR1 SEHNR, CDR2 FQNEAQ (reference sequence). This CDR3 is built from 12 residues. The CDR3 spells CASSSNRNTIYF. The CDR3 DNA reads TGTGCCAGCAGCTCGAACAGAAACACCATATATTTT. Full variable domain (rest looked up from reference TRBV7-9 and TRBJ1-3): DTGVSQNPRHKITKRGQNVTFRCDPISEHNRLYWYRQTLGQGPEFLTYFQNEAQLEKSRLLSDRFSAERPKGSFSTLEIQRTEQGDSAMYLCASSSNRNTIYFGEGSWLTVV.

This clonotype was detected ten times or more. This sequence joins TRBV3-1 and TRBJ2-3; a weak D match, TRBD1 (5 bases). The CDR3 covers 16 residues. Between the trimmed V and J ends, which lost 4 bases and 2 bases, there was a span of 16 bases. Looked up from germline, CDR1 is LGHDT and CDR2 is YNNKEL (reference sequence). In nucleotides, the CDR3 is TGTGCCAGCAGCCCAAACAGGCTTTCTGTCACAGATACGCAGTATTTT. Translated: CASSPNRLSVTDTQYF.

This clonotype was counted at least ten times. V is TRBV20-1 and J is TRBJ2-2, with 10 bases aligning to TRBD2. This CDR3 is built from 17 residues. V gave up 4 bases and J gave up 3 bases; unmatched junction bases: 11. CDR1 DFQATT and CDR2 SNEGSKA come from the germline V gene (reference sequence). In nucleotides, the CDR3 is TGCAGTGCTAAGAATCTAGCGGGGGCTTCTGACACCGGGGAGCTGTTTTTT. Translated: CSAKNLAGASDTGELFF.

Turning to this clonotype: It is likely a read error: a sequence one base away is far more abundant. In DNA, the CDR3 is TGTGCCAGCAGCTTGACAGGGGACGAGACCCAGTTCTTC. Translated, it gives CASSLTGDETQFF. The chain joins TRBV5-5 to TRBJ2-1, with 7 bases fitting TRBD1. With V trimmed by 1 base and J by 13 bases, 8 bases remained unmatched. Germline CDR1 and CDR2: SGHKS and YYEKEE (reference sequence). CDR3 length: 13 amino acids. The variable domain in full, completed from reference TRBV5-5 and TRBJ2-1, reads DAGVTQSPTHLIKTRGQQVTLRCSPISGHKSVSWYQQVLGQGPQFIFQYYEKEERGRGNFPDRFSARQFPNYSSELNVNALLLGDSALYLCASSLTGDETQFFGPGTRLTVL.

This clonotype showed up many times. The rearrangement links TRBV6-2 or TRBV6-3 to TRBJ2-5; the match to TRBD2 covers 13 bases. This CDR3 is built from 16 residues. CDR1 is MNHEY, CDR2 SVGEGT, per germline. V gave up 4 bases and J gave up 4 bases; unmatched junction bases: 6. CDR3 bases: TGTGCCAGCAGTTCCTGGACTAGCGGGAGTGGAGAGACCCAGTACTTC. Translation: CASSSWTSGSGETQYF.

This clonotype was detected many times. V is TRBV11-2 and J is TRBJ2-3; D uncertain. From germline, CDR1 is SGHAT and CDR2 FQNNGV. V lost 5 bases and J lost 0, with 15 bases in between. CDR3 length equals 16 residues. This chain's CDR3 is CASSPRESSSTDTQYF. The DNA for the CDR3 is TGTGCCAGCAGCCCGCGAGAGTCTTCTAGCACAGATACGCAGTATTTT. The entire variable domain, with the rest obtained from reference TRBV11-2 and TRBJ2-3, is as follows: EAGVAQSPRYKIIEKRQSVAFWCNPISGHATLYWYQQILGQGPKLLIQFQNNGVVDDSQLPKDRFSAERLKGVDSTLKIQPAKLEDSAVYLCASSPRESSSTDTQYFGPGTRLTVL.

In its sample, this clonotype was seen many times. V is TRBV7-3 and J is TRBJ2-3; D is undetermined. This CDR3 is built from 14 residues. The germline V gene has CDR1 SGHTA and CDR2 FQGTGA. V lost 1 base and J lost 2, with 7 bases in between. CDR3 DNA: TGTGCCAGCAGCTTAATGGGGATCACAGATACGCAGTATTTT. Its protein product is CASSLMGITDTQYF. Based on the CDR3 plus reference TRBV7-3 and TRBJ2-3, the full variable domain is GAGVSQTPSNKVTEKGKYVELRCDPISGHTALYWYRQSLGQGPEFLIYFQGTGAADDSGLPNDRFFAVRPEGSVSTLKIQRTERGDSAVYLCASSLMGITDTQYFGPGTRLTVL.

This clonotype was detected ten times or more. This rearrangement joins TRBV4-3 to TRBJ2-2; maybe TRBD1 (6 bases). This CDR3 comprises 14 residues. The germline V gene has CDR1 LGHNA and CDR2 YSLEER. The V end lost 8 bases, the J end lost 6 bases, and 16 bases lay between the germline ends. The CDR3 DNA reads TGCGCCAGCGGCCGGGACACTAAGGCCGGGGAGCTGTTTTTT. Its protein is CASGRDTKAGELFF.

This clonotype was seen ten or more times. V and J are TRBV12-3 or TRBV12-4 and TRBJ2-3, with a weak D call TRBD2 (5 bases). Trimming shortened V by 3 bases and J by 5 bases, and 15 bases separated the two germline ends. The CDR3 loop spans 15 amino acids. In nucleotides, the CDR3 is TGTGCCAGCAGTTTCGACGGCGCAGAGGGAGATACGCAGTATTTT. It specifies CASSFDGAEGDTQYF.

The chain uses TRBV6-2 or TRBV6-3 and TRBJ2-3, with D possibly being TRBD1 (6 bases). V lost 5 bases, J lost 1 base, and 13 bases lay in between. The V gene's germline CDR1 is MNHEY and CDR2 SVGEGT. CDR3 size: 15 residues. The CDR3 spells CASSPGDLGTDTQYF. DNA for the CDR3: TGTGCCAGCAGTCCAGGGGATCTTGGCACAGATACGCAGTATTTT.

This clonotype was observed at least ten times. J is TRBJ1-5 and V is TRBV4-1; D remains unclear. Trimming pared 0 bases from V and 0 bases from J, leaving 6 bases between. The CDR3 is 15 residues long. Per the germline V gene, CDR1 is MGHRA and CDR2 is YSYEKL. The CDR3 bases are TGCGCCAGCAGCCAAGAGGGGTATAGCAATCAGCCCCAGCATTTT. Translated: CASSQEGYSNQPQHF.

Of note for this clonotype: A far larger clone is one base from this, pointing to a likely read error. The gene calls are TRBV5-4 and TRBJ2-5; the D gene could be TRBD1 or TRBD2 (5 bases each). This CDR3 has 14 amino acids. Looked up from germline, CDR1 is SGHNT and CDR2 is YYREEE (reference sequence). Trimming took off 5 bases at V and 11 bases at J, with 22 bases between the two ends. CDR3 sequence reads: CASSPGGGTAEQYF. The CDR3 DNA is TGTGCCAGCAGTCCCGGAGGTGGGACGGCTGAGCAGTACTTC.

This clonotype was observed at least ten times. This chain connects TRBV19 to TRBJ2-7, with D hard to call. Germline V gene sequence: CDR1 LNHDA, CDR2 SQIVND (reference sequence). This CDR3 region has 15 residues. With 9 bases removed from V and 0 bases from J, the gap between germline ends came to 18 bases. CDR3: CASAAMAVSSYEQYF. In DNA form, the CDR3 reads TGTGCCAGCGCAGCGATGGCAGTTAGCTCCTACGAGCAGTACTTC.

This clonotype was observed at least ten times. V usage is TRBV12-3 or TRBV12-4 and J usage is TRBJ2-1, with 7 bases lining up with TRBD2. Losses at the gene ends were 7 bases for V and 4 bases for J; bases not matched to a gene: 16. The CDR3 has 17 residues. The chain's CDR3 is CASTFYALAAGYNEQFF. CDR3 sequence (DNA): TGTGCCAGCACCTTTTACGCCCTAGCGGCGGGGTACAATGAGCAGTTCTTC.

This clonotype was seen many times. The J gene is TRBJ2-3, the V gene TRBV5-1, with 8 positions matching TRBD1. The germline gives CDR1 SGHRS, CDR2 YFSETQ. The CDR3 is 14 residues long. The J segment lost 6 bases and the V segment lost 3 bases, leaving 6 bases of the junction unmatched. Written as DNA, the CDR3 is TGCGCCAGCAGCTCCGATTACAGGGGGGATACGCAGTATTTT. Its translation is CASSSDYRGDTQYF.

This clonotype has ten or more counts. The chain links TRBV28 to TRBJ1-5; D is uncertain. The CDR3 is 15 amino acids. Germline loops: CDR1 MDHEN, CDR2 SYDVKM. Trimming removed 5 bases from V and 0 bases from J, with 11 bases in between. CDR3 nucleotides: TGTGCCAGCAGTAGTCCGAGTTATAGCAATCAGCCCCAGCATTTT. This translates into CASSSPSYSNQPQHF.

This clonotype was seen many times. Relative to the germline gene, one junction end is altered; a read error may explain this. The chain employs TRBV6-5 and TRBJ2-7; D remains unclear. This CDR3 spans 16 amino acids. Germline assignment: CDR1 MNHEY and CDR2 SVGAGI. CDR3 in DNA: TGTGCCAGCAGGTACCGAAGGACCGACCGTTTTAACGAGCGGTACTTC. It encodes CASRYRRTDRFNERYF.

This sequence joins TRBV27 and TRBJ2-3; D may be TRBD2 (5 bases). Germline CDR1 and CDR2: MNHEY and SMNVEV (reference sequence). The V end was cut by 3 bases, the J end by 3 bases, with 13 bases between. This CDR3 is built from 15 residues. CDR3 DNA sequence: TGTGCCAGCAGTTTCTACGGCGAGGGAACAGATACGCAGTATTTT. Translated: CASSFYGEGTDTQYF.

This clonotype was counted many times. V usage is TRBV7-2 and J usage is TRBJ2-5; maybe TRBD2 (7 bases). The germline V and J ends were trimmed by 1 base and 4 bases, with 13 bases remaining between them. The V gene's germline CDR1 is SGHTA and CDR2 FQGNSA. The CDR3 covers 15 residues. CDR3: CASSLVRGRVETQYF. CDR3 DNA: TGTGCCAGCAGCTTAGTAAGGGGGAGGGTAGAGACCCAGTACTTC.

The chain uses TRBV18 and TRBJ2-5, with TRBD2 matching over 13 bases. V lost 6 bases and J lost 4; bases outside the gene matches: 11. CDR1 KGHSH and CDR2 LQKENI come from the germline V gene. The CDR3 runs 17 residues. In DNA, the CDR3 is TGTGCCAGCTCGGCGGGACTAGCGGGAACGGTGGGAGAGACCCAGTACTTC. Amino acids: CASSAGLAGTVGETQYF.

There are many counts of this clonotype. This chain uses TRBV4-3 with TRBJ1-4; the D gene is possibly TRBD1 (5 bases). The CDR3 has 14 residues. V was trimmed by 5 bases and J by 3 bases, leaving 10 bases between them. Germline values: CDR1 LGHNA, CDR2 YSLEER. CDR3 sequence reads: CASSTWGSNEKLFF. The CDR3 region has the DNA TGCGCCAGCAGCACCTGGGGGTCTAATGAAAAACTGTTTTTT.

This clonotype came up many times. This chain links TRBV19 with TRBJ1-3; possible D gene TRBD1, 6 bases. The CDR3 contains 14 residues. Germline assignment: CDR1 LNHDA and CDR2 SQIVND (reference sequence). Trimming removed 11 bases from V and 0 bases from J, with 14 bases in between. The CDR3 here is CALPCRGSGNTIYF. As DNA, the CDR3 is TGTGCCCTACCCTGCAGGGGCTCTGGAAACACCATATATTTT.

This clonotype was observed many times. The gene calls are TRBV7-3 and TRBJ2-1, with D possibly being TRBD2 (6 bases). Germline loops: CDR1 SGHTA, CDR2 FQGTGA. The CDR3 spans 14 residues. V gave up 5 bases and J gave up 8 bases, with 16 bases separating them. The CDR3 region has the DNA TGTGCCAGCAGCCGTCTGGGGGGTAGGGATGAGCAGTTCTTC. It specifies CASSRLGGRDEQFF.

Many counts were recorded for this clonotype. The chain joins TRBV28 to TRBJ1-1; D gene ambiguous. V lost 8 bases, J lost 2 bases, and 12 bases lay in between. The CDR3 is 13 residues long. CDR1 is MDHEN and CDR2 is SYDVKM in the germline V gene. The CDR3 here is CASGPATNTEAFF. In DNA form, the CDR3 reads TGTGCCAGCGGGCCAGCAACTAACACTGAAGCTTTCTTT.

This clonotype was observed many times. V usage is TRBV7-8 and J usage is TRBJ1-2; D is unclear. Germline assignment: CDR1 SGHVS and CDR2 FQNEAQ. Trimming cost V 2 bases and J 4 bases, with 23 bases left between them. The CDR3 runs to 18 residues. In DNA, the CDR3 is TGTGCCAGCAGCTTAAAATTGGGCAGTACGTCCCACGGCTATGGCTACACCTTC. Translated: CASSLKLGSTSHGYGYTF.

This clonotype was seen only a few times. V is TRBV9 and J is TRBJ2-1; D might be TRBD1 or TRBD2, each matching 5 bases. V dropped 4 bases and J dropped 4 bases, with 12 bases sitting between them. The CDR3 consists of 14 residues. The V gene's germline CDR1 is SGDLS and CDR2 YYNGEE. This CDR3 reads CASSPGTDYNEQFF. The CDR3, as DNA: TGTGCCAGCAGCCCAGGGACGGATTACAATGAGCAGTTCTTC. The variable domain in full, with the rest retrieved from reference TRBV9 and TRBJ2-1, is DSGVTQTPKHLITATGQRVTLRCSPRSGDLSVYWYQQSLDQGLQFLIQYYNGEERAKGNILERFSAQQFPDLHSELNLSSLELGDSALYFCASSPGTDYNEQFFGPGTRLTVL.

This clonotype showed up just a few times. A far larger clone is a single base away, which makes a read error likely. This chain links TRBV28 with TRBJ2-1; weak D call: TRBD2 (5 bases). Germline values: CDR1 MDHEN, CDR2 SYDVKM. Trimming stripped 9 bases from V and 10 bases from J, with 22 bases between. The CDR3 is 14 residues long. The CDR3 coding sequence is TGTGCCAGTAGAGGGAGCGGTTGGGAACTCGAGCAGTTCTTC. This codes for CASRGSGWELEQFF. Together with reference TRBV28 and TRBJ2-1, the CDR3 gives the full variable domain: DVKVTQSSRYLVKRTGEKVFLECVQDMDHENMFWYRQDPGLGLRLIYFSYDVKMKEKGDIPEGYSVSREKKERFSLILESASTNQTSMYLCASRGSGWELEQFFGPGTRLTVL.

The chain uses TRBV4-3 and TRBJ2-5, with D tentatively TRBD1 (5 bases). The germline V and J ends were trimmed by 6 bases and 5 bases, with 19 bases remaining between them. Per the germline V gene, CDR1 is LGHNA and CDR2 is YSLEER. The length of the CDR3 is 15 residues. The CDR3 bases are TGCGCCAGCAGTCTGTCGACAGAATTTTGGGAGACCCAGTACTTC. The encoded protein is CASSLSTEFWETQYF.

In its sample, this clonotype was seen many times. The chain employs TRBV6-5 and TRBJ1-1; TRBD1 might be the D (5 bases). There are 16 residues in the CDR3. CDR1 and CDR2 (germline): MNHEY, SVGAGI. With 3 bases removed from V and 5 bases from J, the gap between germline ends came to 19 bases. CDR3 coding DNA: TGTGCCAGCAGTTATCAGGGTGGGGGTCGAATAACTGAAGCTTTCTTT. Translation: CASSYQGGGRITEAFF.

The rearrangement joins TRBV5-4 to TRBJ2-1; 7 nucleotides agree with TRBD2. V shed 0 bases, J shed 5 bases, and the junction held 5 bases outside the gene matches. Germline V CDR1 and CDR2: SGHNT, YYREEE (reference sequence). This CDR3 is built from 15 residues. As DNA, the CDR3 is TGTGCCAGCAGCTTGGCGGGGGGAAATAACAATGAGCAGTTCTTC. The encoded protein is CASSLAGGNNNEQFF. Combining the CDR3 with reference TRBV5-4 and TRBJ2-1 gives the whole variable domain ETGVTQSPTHLIKTRGQQVTLRCSSQSGHNTVSWYQQALGQGPQFIFQYYREEENGRGNFPPRFSGLQFPNYSSELNVNALELDDSALYLCASSLAGGNNNEQFFGPGTRLTVL.